The T cell receptor beta chain described here comes from a study of fetal regulatory T cell absence and autoimmunity. Study details: Exocrine pancreas autoimmunity occurred in IPEX patients lacking clinical diabetes.

Comments on this clone: Its antigen remains unidentified.

CDR1 is SGDLS, CDR2 YYNGEE, per germline. The CDR3 has 16 residues. Unmatched junction bases numbered 6, after V lost 3 bases and J lost 2 bases. Sequencing was at survey level. Produced via immunoSEQ multiplex PCR; TCRdb's table is partial and in-frame only. Counted here are about 95,000 clones, roughly 78% occurring once; the ten biggest clones make up 1.5% to 2%. General study findings and limits: TRB gene family usage was broadly similar in cord blood and pancreas. Pancreas TCRs were oligoclonally enriched versus cord blood, some clones over 80-fold.

Sequencing used pancreas tissue. The TCR was taken from a male donor with IPEX syndrome. The chain joins TRBV9 to TRBJ2-7; 12 bases map to TRBD2. CDR3 sequence (DNA): TGTGCCAGCAGCGCTAGCGGGGGGGCCGCTACCTACGAGCAGTACTTC. This sequence encodes CASSASGGAATYEQYF.